This TCR beta chain derives from a study of shared clonotypes between healthy human individuals. In the study overall: CD4 naive and memory got three plates each, CD8 naive two, CD8 memory one.

With respect to this clone: The sample contains more than one DNA sequence encoding this CDR3.

Every donor, a Caucasian adult, lived in Nashville, Tennessee. Assay: immunoSEQ multiplex PCR; the TCRdb copy retains only in-frame clones and omits some. The sample contains around 980,000 clones, about 80% of which appear only once. The sample taken for sequencing was memory CD4+ T cells from PBMCs. The subset here: CD45RA-negative fraction. The TCR comes from a young man in good health. Some clones in this sample may be carry-over from other donors' samples.

Here the CDR3 reads CASSLQGMNTEAFF. DNA of the CDR3: TGTGCCAGCAGCTTACAGGGTATGAACACTGAAGCTTTCTTT. The V gene is TRBV5-4, the J gene TRBJ1-1, with a weak D call TRBD1 (6 bases). CDR1 and CDR2 (germline): SGHNT, YYREEE (reference sequence). This CDR3 has 14 residues. Trimming took off 2 bases at V and 0 bases at J, with 8 bases between the two ends.